The source of this T cell receptor beta chain is a study of blood T cell repertoires in COVID-19. Study overall: COVID-19 samples, acute and convalescent, were from the United States, Italy and Spain. Nucleic acid was either cDNA or gDNA, and it came from T cells, B-cell-depleted T cells, or PBMCs.

This CDR3 is built from 15 residues. V was clipped by 8 bases and J by 5 bases; unmatched bases: 12. Germline loops: CDR1 MDHEN, CDR2 SYDVKM. Original analysis: Amplification of reference gene primers was used by the study to estimate nucleated cell counts. Here immunoSEQ multiplex PCR was the method, and the copy in TCRdb shows in-frame clones only, minus some. From that table come the V and J calls and clone size; the DNA was used to work out D and trimming. The sample includes about 140,000 clones, about four fifths of them seen just once. Specimen: PBMCs or T cells enriched from blood (not recorded which). The chain combines TRBV28 with TRBJ2-3; 8 bases line up with TRBD1. The clonotype was recovered from a woman under 30 who had been exposed to COVID-19. The CDR3 loop reads CASVSDRESKDTQYF. The CDR3 DNA reads TGTGCCAGCGTTTCGGACAGGGAATCCAAAGATACGCAGTATTTT.